This record concerns one T cell receptor (beta chain) sequence. Its antigen is still unknown. Here immunoSEQ multiplex PCR was the method, and the copy in TCRdb shows in-frame clones only, minus some. The sample includes some 150,000 clones, approximately 88% of them seen just once. The sample originates from a study of T cell responses to AZD1222 COVID-19 vaccine. At the level of the study: Researchers grouped second doses given at about 4 or about 12 weeks into one pool. Study-wide points: Baseline seropositivity characterized only 5 to 7 AZD1222 recipients. Unmutated regions of variants are reportedly targeted by nearly half of spike-specific TCRs. Without day 14 samples, only post-peak T cell repertoires were studied.

From germline, CDR1 is SGHNT and CDR2 YYREEE (reference sequence). The CDR3 totals 16 residues. V gave up 3 bases and J gave up 1 base, with 17 bases separating them. Sample: peripheral blood, taken on day 0 of AZD1222 vaccination. The chain recombines TRBV5-4 with TRBJ2-7, with D possibly called TRBD1 or TRBD2 (5 bases each). The clonotype was recovered from an adult in good health. CDR3 sequence reads: CASSSRRDHSSYEQYF. In DNA, the CDR3 is TGTGCCAGCAGCTCCCGCAGGGACCACTCTTCCTACGAGCAGTACTTC.